This T cell receptor (beta chain) was recovered during a study of blood T cell repertoires in COVID-19. Background on the study: From the United States, Italy and Spain came samples of acute and convalescent COVID-19. T cells, B-cell-depleted T cells, or PBMCs supplied cDNA or gDNA.

In the source study's methods: Estimation of nucleated cell counts relied on the amplification of reference gene primers. Generated by immunoSEQ multiplex PCR, the TCRdb table keeps only in-frame clones and is missing some. D and trimming were read from the DNA, whereas the V and J calls and clone size are those reported in that table. The table lists about 370,000 clones, around 90% of them singletons. The sequencing input was peripheral blood. The TCR was taken from a woman under 40 with COVID-19, enrolled during active disease.

CDR3 residues: CASSRLEAETQYF. CDR3 coding DNA: TGTGCCAGCTCACGCTTAGAAGCAGAGACCCAGTACTTC. The chain has TRBV18 and TRBJ2-5; D not resolved. Germline V CDR1 and CDR2: KGHSH, LQKENI. Trimming left V 4 bases short and J 4 bases short, with 10 bases between. The CDR3 has 13 amino acids.